This is a list of T cell receptor beta chains from one sample in a study of CD8 T cells in Susac syndrome. TCRdb reanalysed the immunoSEQ multiplex PCR reads using MiXCR and keeps one entry per CDR3 protein. The table records about 180,000 distinct CDR3 sequences, roughly 92% of them present only once. Input material: CD4+ T cells from PBMCs. These TCRs come from a human donor with Susac syndrome. The CDR3 runs from the conserved cysteine through the conserved F or W. Fields, in order: clone size, D gene, J gene, V gene, CDR3 protein, CDR3 DNA. A D gene is named only where the DNA matches it firmly. Not every row has a clone size; where given, it reads once, few, many or a size class.

. . TRBJ2-5 TRBV6-1 CASSSGIWETQYF TGTGCCAGCTCTTCGGGGATCTGGGAGACCCAGTACTTC
. TRBD1 TRBJ1-5 TRBV10-3 CAISESTGGFGQPQHF TGTGCCATCAGTGAGTCGACAGGGGGCTTTGGGCAGCCCCAGCATTTT
once TRBD2 TRBJ2-7 TRBV7-2 CASSPTTWGGEQYF TGTGCCAGCAGCCCGACCACCTGGGGGGGCGAGCAGTACTTC
. TRBD1 TRBJ1-5 TRBV4-1 CASSHWGQGFLGNQPQHF TGCGCCAGCAGCCATTGGGGACAGGGGTTTTTGGGCAATCAGCCCCAGCATTTT
. TRBD2 TRBJ2-5 TRBV5-4 CASSLDSGVGETQYF TGTGCCAGCAGCTTGGACAGCGGGGTAGGGGAGACCCAGTACTTC
. TRBD1 TRBJ1-2 TRBV20-1 CSAPGTGLGYTF TGCAGTGCTCCCGGGACAGGGCTTGGCTACACCTTC
. . TRBJ2-1 TRBV6-1 CASRKETDYNEQFF TGTGCCAGCCGTAAGGAAACGGACTACAATGAGCAGTTCTTC
. . TRBJ2-2 TRBV18 CASSRQATLNTGELFF TGTGCCAGCTCACGCCAAGCGACATTGAACACCGGGGAGCTGTTTTTT
. . TRBJ2-1 TRBV9 CASSVVDFHEQFF TGTGCCAGCAGCGTAGTGGATTTCCATGAGCAGTTCTTC
. . TRBJ1-6 TRBV9 CASSVEGDYNSPLHF TGTGCCAGCAGCGTAGAGGGGGATTATAATTCACCCCTCCACTTT
. TRBD1 TRBJ2-4 TRBV6-5 CASSQLPGQGAQRYF TGTGCCAGCAGTCAATTACCGGGACAGGGGGCTCAGAGGTACTTC
. TRBD1 TRBJ1-2 TRBV29-1 CSVELGTGVYGYTF TGCAGCGTTGAGTTAGGGACAGGGGTCTATGGCTACACCTTC
once . TRBJ2-7 TRBV4-1 CASSQEVSGQGEQYF TGCGCCAGCAGCCAAGAAGTGTCAGGGCAGGGCGAGCAGTACTTC
. TRBD2 TRBJ2-3 TRBV12-3/TRBV12-4 CASSSRMTSGGDTDTQYF TGTGCCAGCAGTTCCCGAATGACTAGCGGGGGCGATACAGATACGCAGTATTTT
. . TRBJ1-6 TRBV12-3/TRBV12-4 CASSREQSSYNSPLHF TGTGCCAGCAGTCGGGAACAGAGCTCCTATAATTCACCCCTCCACTTT
. . TRBJ2-1 TRBV2 CASYRGPSYNEQFF TGTGCCAGCTACCGGGGGCCGTCCTACAATGAGCAGTTCTTC
. . TRBJ1-4 TRBV6-5 CASSGDSWGKLFF TGTGCCAGCAGTGGTGACTCTTGGGGAAAACTGTTTTTT
. . TRBJ2-5 TRBV19 CASSIGQVDQETQYF TGTGCCAGTAGTATAGGGCAGGTGGACCAAGAGACCCAGTACTTC
. . TRBJ2-7 TRBV10-1 CASSEAPSEGEQYF TGCGCCAGCAGTGAAGCCCCTAGTGAGGGTGAGCAGTACTTC
once . TRBJ1-1 TRBV6-5 CASSSPGGYEAFF TGTGCCAGCAGTTCGCCGGGCGGCTATGAAGCTTTCTTT
. . TRBJ1-6 TRBV9 CASSPTPDPQGSPLHF TGTGCCAGCAGCCCAACCCCGGACCCTCAGGGTTCACCCCTCCACTTT
. TRBD2 TRBJ2-1 TRBV9 CASSVATASGEQFF TGTGCCAGCAGCGTAGCAACGGCTAGCGGTGAGCAGTTCTTC
. . TRBJ1-2 TRBV29-1 CSVGLGTSRNYGYTF TGCAGCGTTGGTCTGGGAACTTCCCGTAACTATGGCTACACCTTC
. . TRBJ1-2 TRBV20-1 CSATAGAGYGYTF TGCAGTGCCACGGCAGGGGCAGGCTATGGCTACACCTTC
. . TRBJ2-6 TRBV12-3/TRBV12-4 CASSLLGGGANVLTF TGTGCCAGCAGTTTGTTGGGTGGAGGGGCCAACGTCCTGACTTTC
. TRBD2 TRBJ2-2 TRBV11-3 CASSLVPLAGAGELFF TGTGCCAGCAGCTTAGTTCCACTAGCGGGGGCCGGGGAGCTGTTTTTT
. TRBD1 TRBJ2-2 TRBV4-2 CASSRVGTGIAGSGELFF TGTGCCAGCAGCCGAGTCGGGACAGGGATTGCGGGTTCCGGGGAGCTGTTTTTT
. TRBD1 TRBJ1-2 TRBV12-3/TRBV12-4 CASSLTGDGYTF TGTGCCAGCAGTTTAACAGGGGACGGCTACACCTTC
. . TRBJ2-1 TRBV12-3/TRBV12-4 CASSLRRGHSNEQFF TGTGCCAGCAGTCTCAGGCGGGGGCATAGCAATGAGCAGTTCTTC
. TRBD2 TRBJ2-3 TRBV4-1 CASSLAASGARTDTQYF TGCGCCAGCAGCCTCGCCGCCAGCGGGGCGCGCACAGATACGCAGTATTTT
. . TRBJ1-1 TRBV3-1 CASSQDIYGDTEAFF TGTGCCAGCAGCCAAGACATATACGGGGACACTGAAGCTTTCTTT
. . TRBJ2-3 TRBV12-3/TRBV12-4 CASTSGEKGTDTQYF TGTGCCAGCACATCCGGCGAGAAGGGGACAGATACGCAGTATTTT
. TRBD1 TRBJ1-5 TRBV18 CASSPDRGGSQPQHF TGTGCCAGCTCACCCGACAGGGGCGGTAGTCAGCCCCAGCATTTT
. TRBD2 TRBJ2-3 TRBV4-2 CASSQGRSSGQYF TGTGCCAGCAGCCAAGGTCGGTCTAGCGGACAGTATTTT
. . TRBJ1-4 TRBV5-1 CASSLSTNARDEKLFF TGCGCCAGCAGCTTGTCTACAAACGCGAGGGATGAGAAACTGTTTTTT
. . TRBJ2-3 TRBV20-1 CSATSPDTQYF TGCAGTGCTACGAGCCCAGATACGCAGTATTTT
few TRBD1 TRBJ1-1 TRBV6-5 CASSYGQGNTEAFF TGTGCCAGCAGTTACGGACAGGGGAACACTGAAGCTTTCTTT
few TRBD1 TRBJ2-2 TRBV2 CASSRDRLTGELFF TGTGCCAGCAGTCGGGACAGGCTCACCGGGGAGCTGTTTTTT
. . TRBJ2-3 TRBV29-1 CSVAGTAGMYTDTQYF TGCAGCGTCGCCGGGACGGCTGGGATGTACACAGATACGCAGTATTTT
. . TRBJ1-5 TRBV12-3/TRBV12-4 CASSFQRGNQPQHF TGTGCCAGCAGTTTTCAAAGGGGCAATCAGCCCCAGCATTTT
. TRBD1 TRBJ1-5 TRBV5-4 CASHRGPSGQPQHF TGTGCCAGCCACAGGGGCCCATCGGGGCAGCCCCAGCATTTT
. . TRBJ1-3 TRBV19 CASSIRPGNTIYF TGTGCCAGTAGTATAAGGCCTGGAAACACCATATATTTT
. TRBD1 TRBJ2-7 TRBV3-1 CASSQGTGGYEQYF TGTGCCAGCAGCCAAGGGACAGGGGGCTACGAGCAGTACTTC
once . TRBJ1-2 TRBV7-9 CASSLLRDSYGYTF TGTGCCAGCAGCTTACTTCGGGATTCCTATGGCTACACCTTC
. . TRBJ1-2 TRBV20-1 CSASLTGRNYGYTF TGCAGTGCTAGTCTTACGGGGAGGAACTATGGCTACACCTTC
. . TRBJ1-2 TRBV20-1 CSAPRENYGYTF TGCAGTGCTCCCAGGGAGAACTATGGCTACACCTTC
. . TRBJ1-2 TRBV29-1 CSVGMETGSGYTF TGCAGCGTTGGAATGGAAACAGGGTCTGGCTACACCTTC
. TRBD2 TRBJ2-5 TRBV29-1 CSVQAGGNKYQETQYF TGCAGCGTTCAAGCGGGGGGCAATAAGTACCAAGAGACCCAGTACTTC
. . TRBJ1-2 TRBV6-5 CASSYYPPGGDYGYTF TGTGCCAGCAGTTACTACCCCCCCGGGGGGGACTATGGCTACACCTTC
. TRBD1 TRBJ2-1 TRBV2 CASSPEGAKYNEQFF TGTGCCAGCAGCCCAGAGGGGGCGAAATACAATGAGCAGTTCTTC
. . TRBJ1-2 TRBV15 CATRRAPSYGYTF TGTGCCACCAGGAGGGCCCCCAGCTATGGCTACACCTTC
. TRBD2 TRBJ2-1 TRBV5-1 CASSSPGLAGANEQFF TGCGCCAGCAGTTCTCCGGGACTAGCGGGGGCCAATGAGCAGTTCTTC
. . TRBJ2-3 TRBV9 CASSVEGGAVFSDTQYF TGTGCCAGCAGCGTCGAAGGGGGGGCAGTATTCTCAGATACGCAGTATTTT
. . TRBJ1-2 TRBV25-1 CASSDTRSGLPHGYTF TGTGCCAGCAGTGACACCCGATCGGGACTCCCGCATGGCTACACCTTC